This T cell receptor (beta chain) was obtained from a study of blood T cell repertoires in COVID-19. V lost 6 bases and J 5 bases, leaving 10 bases between the germline ends. This CDR3 contains 12 residues. From germline, CDR1 is MDHEN and CDR2 SYDVKM. Assay used: immunoSEQ multiplex PCR; TCRdb lists only in-frame clones, some missing. The sample has about 230,000 clones; around 83% are singletons. Sequenced material: peripheral blood. The sequence was obtained from a woman aged 50 to 60 with acute or convalescent COVID-19. The chain uses TRBV28 and TRBJ2-5; D possibly corresponds to TRBD2 (5 bases). The CDR3 here is CASSQEEETQYF. The CDR3 DNA reads as TGTGCCAGCAGCCAGGAGGAGGAGACCCAGTACTTC.